Only one count was recorded for the clone carrying this T cell receptor beta chain. Its antigen is not known. This may be a read error: a much more frequent sequence differs by one nucleotide. The data were taken from a study of circulating CD8 cells and anti-PD-1 response in melanoma. Study-level information: Treatment was intravenous nivolumab at 3 mg/kg every 2 weeks. Anti-PD-1 was first-line therapy for about 50% of the 13 patients. Study-wide points: Experiments were generally run without replicates. PD-1 and DPOS subsets showed similar, higher clonality than DNEG.

The QIAseq Immune Repertoire TCR panel built the libraries from 15 ng of total RNA. MiXCR, applied by TCRdb to the reads, yields one record per CDR3 protein. The sample yields over 900 distinct CDR3 sequences, roughly a tenth seen once. Four subsets defined by PD-1 and/or TIGIT were sorted from live CD3+CD8+TCRalphabeta+ cells. Source: CD8+ T cells from PBMCs, taken at baseline or after one month of anti-PD-1 therapy (not recorded which). The sequence derives from a human donor with melanoma.

CDR3 loop: CASSLHGLPNNEQFF. In DNA form, the CDR3 reads TGTGCCAGCAGTTTACATGGACTCCCCAACAATGAGCAGTTCTTC. This chain links TRBV5-5 with TRBJ2-1; weak D call: TRBD2 (5 bases). CDR3 length: 15 residues. Trimming took 5 bases from V and 5 from J, leaving 17 bases between them. Germline loops: CDR1 SGHKS, CDR2 YYEKEE (reference sequence).